One and the same sample provided the 11 T cell receptor beta chains below, sequenced in a study of CD8 T cells in Susac syndrome (dated by TCRdb to the late 2010s). The library was generated by the immunoSEQ multiplex PCR assay. RNA was extracted with the RNeasy kit and roughly 0.5 to 1 ug was reverse transcribed using random hexamers. TCRdb applied fastp at Q25 and MiXCR to the public reads, then kept only in-frame beta chains. Identical CDR3 protein sequences are pooled into one entry, listed with their most common genes and DNA. Counted in this sample were 190,000 or so distinct CDR3 sequences; approximately 95% of them appeared once. The top ten clonotypes cover approximately 0.081% of the sample. What was sequenced was CD4+ T cells from PBMCs. The receptors were sampled from a human donor with multiple sclerosis.

The table lists this clonotype with a few counts. The V call is TRBV30, the J call TRBJ2-7, with D maybe TRBD2 (6 bases). V lost 2 bases and J 3 bases, leaving 8 bases between the germline ends. The CDR3 length is 12 residues. CDR1 is GTSNPN and CDR2 is SVGIG in the germline V gene (reference sequence). CDR3 bases: TGTGCCTGGAGTCCGACTAGCTACGAGCAGTACGTC. It encodes CAWSPTSYEQYV.

The chain has TRBV14 and TRBJ1-2; no reliable D call. Germline CDR1 and CDR2: SGHDN and FVKESK. The CDR3 loop spans 14 amino acids. Deletions cut 1 base from V and 2 bases from J, with 8 bases between. The chain's CDR3 is CASSQGVVNYGYTF. The CDR3 DNA is TGTGCCAGCAGCCAAGGGGTTGTCAACTATGGCTACACCTTC.

The chain recombines TRBV30 with TRBJ1-5; 7 bases fit TRBD1. Germline trimming cut 4 bases from V and 5 bases from J; bases unmatched to any gene: 5. The V gene's germline CDR1 is GTSNPN and CDR2 SVGIG (reference sequence). The CDR3 consists of 13 residues. The CDR3 DNA reads as TGTGCCTGGACCGAGGGGGCTTATCAGCCCCAGCATTTT. Translation: CAWTEGAYQPQHF.

V is TRBV9 and J is TRBJ2-3; 7 bases align to TRBD1. The CDR3 loop spans 16 amino acids. Unmatched junction bases numbered 8, after V lost 0 bases and J lost 4 bases. The V gene's germline CDR1 is SGDLS and CDR2 YYNGEE. In DNA, the CDR3 is TGTGCCAGCAGCGTAGTGGGACAGTCGTATGCAGATACGCAGTATTTT. Translating it yields CASSVVGQSYADTQYF.

This chain links TRBV5-1 with TRBJ2-1, with D tentatively TRBD1 (5 bases). CDR3 length: 14 amino acids. Trimming took off 4 bases at V and 0 bases at J, with 8 bases between the two ends. Germline lookup yields CDR1 SGHRS and CDR2 YFSETQ. In nucleotides, the CDR3 is TGCGCCAGCAGCGCCGACAGCTCCTACAATGAGCAGTTCTTC. Translation gives CASSADSSYNEQFF. Full variable domain (rest looked up from reference TRBV5-1 and TRBJ2-1): KAGVTQTPRYLIKTRGQQVTLSCSPISGHRSVSWYQQTPGQGLQFLFEYFSETQRNKGNFPGRFSGRQFSNSRSEMNVSTLELGDSALYLCASSADSSYNEQFFGPGTRLTVL.

This clonotype has a single count. The chain carries TRBV24-1 and TRBJ2-1, with a tentative D call TRBD2 (6 bases). Trimming took off 4 bases at V and 7 bases at J, with 16 bases between the two ends. CDR3 length equals 15 residues. The germline V gene encodes CDR1 KGHDR and CDR2 SFDVKD. The CDR3 DNA reads TGTGCCACCAGTGAAGGGACTTCCTCTTTAAATGAGCAGTTCTTC. Protein sequence: CATSEGTSSLNEQFF.

This chain joins TRBV7-9 and TRBJ2-3; 12 bases agree with TRBD2. This CDR3 spans 15 amino acids. Germline values: CDR1 SEHNR, CDR2 FQNEAQ (reference sequence). V lost 3 bases, J lost 6 bases, and 4 bases stayed unmatched. CDR3 amino acids: CASSFTSGGIDTQYF. In nucleotides, the CDR3 is TGTGCCAGCAGCTTCACTAGCGGGGGGATCGATACGCAGTATTTT.

Only one count was recorded for this clonotype. The chain joins TRBV7-8 to TRBJ2-5; 8 nucleotides line up with TRBD1. This CDR3 is 13 amino acids long. Per germline, CDR1 SGHVS and CDR2 FQNEAQ. After removal of 5 bases from V and 5 bases from J, the junction contained 4 bases not matched to a gene. Here the CDR3 DNA reads TGTGCCAGCAGCAAGGACAGGGTGGAGACCCAGTACTTC. Translation: CASSKDRVETQYF.

This chain uses TRBV30 with TRBJ1-2; unclear D gene. Trimming left V 1 base short and J 4 bases short, with 4 bases between. Germline V gene lookup returns CDR1 GTSNPN and CDR2 SVGIG (reference sequence). This CDR3 contains 11 residues. The CDR3 spells CAWSGLYGYTF. CDR3 bases: TGTGCCTGGAGTGGCCTCTATGGCTACACCTTC.

CDR3 residues: CSARRVDSTDTQYF. The CDR3, as DNA: TGCAGTGCTAGAAGGGTGGATAGTACAGATACGCAGTATTTT. This sequence joins TRBV20-1 and TRBJ2-3; D remains ambiguous. Germline CDR1 reads DFQATT; CDR2 reads SNEGSKA (reference sequence). V was clipped by 2 bases and J by 3 bases, with 12 bases between them. The CDR3 contains 14 residues.

This chain uses TRBV6-1 with TRBJ2-1, with 11 bases identical to TRBD1. Germline CDR1 and CDR2: MNHNS and SASEGT. The V segment lost 1 base and the J segment 6 bases; nucleotides outside the gene matches: 5. The CDR3 consists of 16 residues. As DNA, the CDR3 is TGTGCCAGCAGTGAAGATCGGACAGGGGGCTCCAATGAGCAGTTCTTC. Translating gives CASSEDRTGGSNEQFF.